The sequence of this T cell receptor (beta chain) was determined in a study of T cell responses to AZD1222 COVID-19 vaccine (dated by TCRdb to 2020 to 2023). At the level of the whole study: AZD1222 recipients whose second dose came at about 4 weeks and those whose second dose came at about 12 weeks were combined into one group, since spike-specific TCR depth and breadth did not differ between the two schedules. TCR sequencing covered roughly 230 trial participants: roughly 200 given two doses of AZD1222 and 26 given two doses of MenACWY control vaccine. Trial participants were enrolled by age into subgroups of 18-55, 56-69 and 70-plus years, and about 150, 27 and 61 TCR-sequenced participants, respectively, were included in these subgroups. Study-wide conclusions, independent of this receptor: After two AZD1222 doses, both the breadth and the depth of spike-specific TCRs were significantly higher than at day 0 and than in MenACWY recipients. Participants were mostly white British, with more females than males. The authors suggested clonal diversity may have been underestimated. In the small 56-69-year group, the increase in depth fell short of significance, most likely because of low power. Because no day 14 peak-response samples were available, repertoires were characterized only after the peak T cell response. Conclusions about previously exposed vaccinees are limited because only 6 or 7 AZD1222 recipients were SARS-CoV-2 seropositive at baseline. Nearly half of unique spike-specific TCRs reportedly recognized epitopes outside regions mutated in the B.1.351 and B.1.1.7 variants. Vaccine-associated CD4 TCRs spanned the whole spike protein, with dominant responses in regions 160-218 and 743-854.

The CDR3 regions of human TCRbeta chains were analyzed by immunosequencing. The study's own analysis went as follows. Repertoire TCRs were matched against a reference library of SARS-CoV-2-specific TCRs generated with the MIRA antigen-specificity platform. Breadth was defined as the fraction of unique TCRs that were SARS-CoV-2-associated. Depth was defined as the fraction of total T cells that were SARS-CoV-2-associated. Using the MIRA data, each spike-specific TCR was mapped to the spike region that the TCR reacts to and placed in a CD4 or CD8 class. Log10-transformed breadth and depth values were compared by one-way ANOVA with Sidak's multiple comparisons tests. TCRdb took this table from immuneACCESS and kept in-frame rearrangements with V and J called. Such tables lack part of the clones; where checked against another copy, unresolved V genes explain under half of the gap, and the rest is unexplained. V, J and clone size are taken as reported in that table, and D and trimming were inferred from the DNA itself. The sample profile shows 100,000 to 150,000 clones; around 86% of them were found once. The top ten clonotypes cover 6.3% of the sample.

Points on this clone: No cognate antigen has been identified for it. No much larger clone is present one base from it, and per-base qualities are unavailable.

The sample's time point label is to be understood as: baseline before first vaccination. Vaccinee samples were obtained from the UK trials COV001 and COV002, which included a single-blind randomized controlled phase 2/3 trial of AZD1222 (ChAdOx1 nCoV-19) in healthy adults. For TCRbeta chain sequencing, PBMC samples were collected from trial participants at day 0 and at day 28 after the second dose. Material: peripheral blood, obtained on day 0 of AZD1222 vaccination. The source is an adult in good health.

The DNA sequence follows: TGTGCCTGGCAAAACCTGAACACTGAAGCTTTCTTT. The resulting protein is CAWQNLNTEAFF. The chain is encoded by TRBV30 joined to TRBJ1-1, with the D gene too uncertain to name. From a lookup of the germline V gene (reference sequence), CDR1 and CDR2 are GTSNPN and SVGIG. The CDR3 has 12 amino acids, counting the end cysteine and phenylalanine. The DNA shown is the 36-base CDR3, in frame from base 1. V is pared back by 5 bases and J by 0 bases, with 7 bases lying between the germline termini.